The present TCR beta chain was sequenced within a study of blood T cell repertoires in COVID-19 (dated by TCRdb to 2018 to 2020). The study in broad terms: Samples covering the acute and convalescent phases of COVID-19 were provided by collaborators in the United States, Italy and Spain. The material from the prospective study consisted of cDNA or gDNA derived from T cells, B-cell-depleted T cells, or PBMCs. The dataset comprised deeply sampled blood TCRbeta repertoires from subjects exposed to, actively infected with, or recovered from COVID-19. The repertoires were released in a freely available public database meant as a resource for research on the immune response to SARS-CoV-2. The samples were drawn from the first 160 participants of the ongoing ImmuneRACE study and from 1,254 subjects provided by 6 global collaborators. Nearly every sample came with metadata listing a de-identified subject ID, COVID-19 status, age in years and sex. Where available, HLA class I and class II types were taken from metadata supplied by the sample provider and were not determined by assay-based typing.

TCRbeta CDR3 regions were amplified from genomic DNA by means of the immunoSEQ Assay, a bias-controlled multiplex PCR. The authors processed their data as follows. The number of nucleated cells in each sample was estimated by amplification of reference gene primers within the assay. Sequence reads were collapsed and filtered to measure the absolute abundance of every unique TCRbeta CDR3 rearrangement. For each sample, productive Simpson clonality was calculated as the square root of Simpson's diversity index over productive rearrangements. As stored in TCRdb, this immuneACCESS dataset retains in-frame rearrangements with V and J assigned. A fraction of the clones does not appear; measured against another copy, unresolved V genes explain less than half of the discrepancy, and the remainder lacks a known reason. V, J and clone size derive from that table, while D and trimming were established from the DNA sequence. The sample yields about 70,000 clones; roughly three quarters were counted once. The top ten constitute roughly 6% of the sample.

A remark on this clone: The antigen this receptor binds is unknown. No base quality values were provided; no much bigger clone lies one nucleotide off.

V is cut by 7 bases and J by 1 base, and the space between the germline ends is 10 bases. CDR1 and CDR2 are drawn from the germline V gene (reference sequence): LNHDA, SQIVND. Inclusive of the bounding cysteine and phenylalanine, the CDR3 is 14 residues long. Only the CDR3 region is kept as DNA, spanning 42 bases read in frame from base 1. Overall results and qualifications from the work: The quantity of clinical and demographic metadata differed by source and by participant and was supplied without curation.

Each collaborating institution followed its own protocols to collect whole blood in K2EDTA tubes. For TCRbeta analysis, collaborators shipped samples in one of three forms: frozen whole blood, isolated PBMCs, or DNA extracted from either of those sample types. This sequence was found in a woman aged 60-75 years with acute or convalescent COVID-19. Here the chain combines TRBV19 and TRBJ2-2; the best D guess is TRBD1, with 5 bases matching. Sample: peripheral blood. The nucleotides are TGTGCCAGTAAGGGCAGGGTGAACACCGGGGAGCTGTTTTTT. Protein translation: CASKGRVNTGELFF.